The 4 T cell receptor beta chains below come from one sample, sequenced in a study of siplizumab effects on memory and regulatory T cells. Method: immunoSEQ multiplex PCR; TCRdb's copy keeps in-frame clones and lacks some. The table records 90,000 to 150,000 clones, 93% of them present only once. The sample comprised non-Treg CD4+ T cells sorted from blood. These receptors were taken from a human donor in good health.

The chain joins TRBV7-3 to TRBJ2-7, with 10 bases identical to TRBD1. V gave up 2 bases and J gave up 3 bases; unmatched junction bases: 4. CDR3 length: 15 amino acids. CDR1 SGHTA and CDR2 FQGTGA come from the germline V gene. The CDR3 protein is CASSLRGQGGYEQYF. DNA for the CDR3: TGTGCCAGCAGCTTACGTGGACAGGGGGGCTACGAGCAGTACTTC.

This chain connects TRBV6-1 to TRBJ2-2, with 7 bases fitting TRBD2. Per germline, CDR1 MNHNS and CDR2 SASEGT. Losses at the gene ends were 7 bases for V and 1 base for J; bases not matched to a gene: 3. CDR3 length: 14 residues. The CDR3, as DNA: TGTGCCAGCACCCCTAGCGGGAACACCGGGGAGCTGTTTTTT. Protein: CASTPSGNTGELFF.

CDR3 in amino acids: CASSRQASEGNTIYF. The CDR3 DNA is TGTGCCAGCAGTCGTCAGGCCTCGGAGGGAAACACCATATATTTT. This chain uses TRBV7-9 with TRBJ1-3; no clear D. Germline V gives CDR1 SEHNR, CDR2 FQNEAQ (reference sequence). The germline V and J ends were trimmed by 6 bases and 4 bases, with 16 bases remaining between them. This CDR3 is built from 15 residues.

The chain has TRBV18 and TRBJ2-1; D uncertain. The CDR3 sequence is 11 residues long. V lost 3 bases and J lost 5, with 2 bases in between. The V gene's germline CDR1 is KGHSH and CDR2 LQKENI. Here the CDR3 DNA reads TGTGCCAGCTCACCCAACAATGAGCAGTTCTTC. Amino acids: CASSPNNEQFF.